This entry lists 2 T cell receptor beta chains sequenced from one sample in a study of T cell responses to AZD1222 COVID-19 vaccine. TCRdb's table, derived via immunoSEQ multiplex PCR, lists solely in-frame clones and lacks some. This sample has roughly 100,000 clones, with more than 70% found just once. Sequencing used peripheral blood, obtained on day 0 of AZD1222 vaccination. Every receptor here comes from an adult in good health.

This chain joins TRBV5-1 and TRBJ1-1, with D hard to call. This CDR3 region has 14 residues. The V gene lost 4 bases and the J gene lost 0 bases, with 10 bases spanning the gap. The germline V gene encodes CDR1 SGHRS and CDR2 YFSETQ. The CDR3 sequence is CASSGPGMNTEAFF. The CDR3 region has the DNA TGCGCCAGCAGCGGGCCTGGGATGAACACTGAAGCTTTCTTT.

This clone was seen only once. V usage is TRBV19 and J usage is TRBJ2-1; TRBD2 agrees at 13 bases. The CDR3 loop spans 17 amino acids. Per the germline V gene, CDR1 is LNHDA and CDR2 is SQIVND (reference sequence). J lost 7 bases, V lost 3 bases, and 9 bases had no gene match. This CDR3 reads CASSMGLAGNRQNEQFF. The CDR3 nucleotides read TGTGCCAGTAGTATGGGACTAGCGGGAAACCGCCAAAATGAGCAGTTCTTC.